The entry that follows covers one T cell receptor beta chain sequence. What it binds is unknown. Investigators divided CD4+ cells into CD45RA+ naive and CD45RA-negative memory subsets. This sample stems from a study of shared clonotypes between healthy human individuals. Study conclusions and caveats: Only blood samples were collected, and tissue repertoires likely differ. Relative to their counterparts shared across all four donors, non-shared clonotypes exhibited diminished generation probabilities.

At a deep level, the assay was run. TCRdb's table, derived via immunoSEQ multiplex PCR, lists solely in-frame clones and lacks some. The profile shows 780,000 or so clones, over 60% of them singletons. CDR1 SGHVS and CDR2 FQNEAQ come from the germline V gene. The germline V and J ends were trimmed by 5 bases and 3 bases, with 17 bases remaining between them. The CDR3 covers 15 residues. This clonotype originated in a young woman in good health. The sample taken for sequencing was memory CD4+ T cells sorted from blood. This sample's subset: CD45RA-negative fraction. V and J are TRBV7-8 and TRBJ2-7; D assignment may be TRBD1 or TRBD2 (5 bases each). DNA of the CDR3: TGTGCCAGCAGCGTAACGGTGACAGACTACTACGAGCAGTACTTC. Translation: CASSVTVTDYYEQYF.